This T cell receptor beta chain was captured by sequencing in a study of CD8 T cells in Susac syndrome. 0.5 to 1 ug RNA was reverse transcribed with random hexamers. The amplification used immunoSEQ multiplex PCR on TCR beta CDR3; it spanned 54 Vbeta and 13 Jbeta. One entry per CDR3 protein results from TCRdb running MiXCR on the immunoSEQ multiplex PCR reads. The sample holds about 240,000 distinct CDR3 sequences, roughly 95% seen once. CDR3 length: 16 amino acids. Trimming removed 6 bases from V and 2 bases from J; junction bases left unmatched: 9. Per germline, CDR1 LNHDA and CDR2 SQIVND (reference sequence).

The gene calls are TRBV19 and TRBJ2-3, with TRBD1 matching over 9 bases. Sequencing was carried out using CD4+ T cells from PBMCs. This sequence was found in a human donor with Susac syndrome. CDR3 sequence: CASRTPGQGNTDTQYF. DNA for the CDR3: TGTGCCAGTAGGACCCCGGGACAGGGTAACACAGATACGCAGTATTTT.